Below, one T cell receptor (beta chain) is given with its context. As yet, its antigen is unknown. A much larger clone differs by one base, so this may be a read error. The CDR3 ends on some other residue instead of the conserved phenylalanine or tryptophan, so this is likely a read error. Patients having uncontrolled infection, another autoimmune disease, pregnancy or lactation were not included. This sample was taken from a study of T cells in Graves' hyperthyroidism and ophthalmopathy. Looking at the study overall: The blood sample was taken at first diagnosis, before treatment began.

Notes on the study in general: The model predicted ophthalmopathy a median approximately 6 months before onset. Clonotypes that were expanded in thyroid above 0.001 mostly appeared in blood too.

J was trimmed by 3 bases and V by 6 bases; bases with no gene match: 3. The CDR3 covers 14 residues. It was RNA transcripts that yielded the amplified TCR beta CDR3 regions. HTBI primers were the set used in a first-round RT-PCR of the TCR CDR3. TCRdb redid the calling of the multiplex PCR reads with MiXCR, one entry per CDR3 protein. The sample includes roughly 500,000 distinct CDR3 sequences, approximately 24% seen only once; the top ten take roughly 10%. The sequenced sample consisted of blood. This chain uses TRBV12-3 or TRBV12-4 with TRBJ1-5; 9 bases are shared with TRBD1. The sequence derives from a woman aged 25 to 39 with Graves' ophthalmopathy. The CDR3: CASRWTGDNQPQHV. The CDR3, as DNA: TGTGCCAGCAGGTGGACAGGGGACAATCAGCCCCAGCATGTT.